Sequencing of this T cell receptor beta chain was carried out in a study of Ad26.COV2.S vaccination and SARS-CoV-2 variants. The treatment is: 15 to 20 received Ad26.COV2.S at low or high dose, single or two shots; 5 received placebo; per-sample allocation not given. Samples came from day 63 after the first vaccine or placebo injection. Germline CDR1 is PRHDT and CDR2 is FYEKMQ (reference sequence). The ends lost 3 bases at V and 0 bases at J; junction bases unmatched: 2. CDR3 length: 15 amino acids. Method: immunoSEQ multiplex PCR; TCRdb's copy keeps in-frame clones and lacks some. The sample holds 440,000 or so clones, roughly 88% seen once.

The chain links TRBV13 to TRBJ2-7, with 10 bases fitting TRBD1. The clonotype was recovered from a person aged 18-60 years who received the Ad26.COV2.S COVID-19 vaccine or a placebo. The specimen comprised peripheral blood, sampled in a trial of Ad26.COV2.S vaccine versus placebo. The CDR3 DNA reads as TGTGCCAGCAGCTTCGGGACAGGGGTCTCCTACGAGCAGTACTTC. This translates into CASSFGTGVSYEQYF.